The 30 T cell receptor beta chains given below trace back to one sample, sequenced in a study of Graves' ophthalmopathy and Graves' hyperthyroidism. RNA served as the template for amplifying TCR beta CDR3 regions. Amplification began with first-round RT-PCR using HTBI primers, then second-round multiplex PCR was performed. One entry per CDR3 protein results from TCRdb running MiXCR on the multiplex PCR reads. The repertoire holds roughly 50,000 distinct CDR3 sequences, approximately 52% seen once, with about 4.9% in the top ten. The specimen was peripheral blood. The receptor source for this set is an adult woman with Graves' ophthalmopathy.

This clonotype was counted at least ten times. The chain uses TRBV7-9 and TRBJ2-2; TRBD2 aligns across 12 bases. With V trimmed by 5 bases and J by 0 bases, 13 bases remained unmatched. Germline V lookup: CDR1 SEHNR, CDR2 FQNEAQ (reference sequence). This CDR3 has 20 residues. The CDR3 here is CASSTHTGTSGPSNTGELFF. As DNA, the CDR3 is TGTGCCAGCAGCACTCATACCGGGACTAGCGGGCCTTCGAACACCGGGGAGCTGTTTTTT.

The V and J genes are TRBV20-1 and TRBJ2-3; D uncertain. The closer fit of TRBJ1-5 to the DNA end suggests the J call may be wrong. The CDR3 contains 15 residues. Germline CDR1 reads DFQATT; CDR2 reads SNEGSKA (reference sequence). The CDR3 nucleotides are TGCAGTGCTACCCCGAGCGGGGAGGGCACAGATACGCAGCATTTT. Translation gives CSATPSGEGTDTQHF.

Remarks on this clonotype: A read error may explain this, as a much larger clone is one base away. V is TRBV27 and J is TRBJ2-7; TRBD2 matches 9 bases. In germline, CDR1 is MNHEY, CDR2 SMNVEV (reference sequence). This CDR3 comprises 15 residues. V was pared by 6 bases and J by 5 bases, with 11 bases of the junction left unmatched. Written as DNA, the CDR3 is TGTGCCAGCAGCACGTCCGGGACTAGCAGTGACGAGCAGTACTTC. It is translated as CASSTSGTSSDEQYF.

This clonotype came up a few times. This rearrangement joins TRBV2 to TRBJ2-2, with D hard to call. Germline V gene lookup returns CDR1 SNHLY and CDR2 FYNNEI. Trimming removed 6 bases at V and 4 bases at J, with 6 bases between. This CDR3 has 12 amino acids. Written as DNA, the CDR3 is TGTGCCAGCAGGGCTCCCACCGGGGAGCTGTTTTTT. It is translated as CASRAPTGELFF.

This clonotype was seen at least ten times. This sequence joins TRBV10-1 and TRBJ2-1, with D possibly TRBD2 on 5 matching bases. The length of the CDR3 is 16 residues. V gave up 0 bases and J gave up 3 bases, with 12 bases separating them. Germline values: CDR1 WNHNN, CDR2 SYGVQD (reference sequence). For the CDR3, the DNA is TGCGCCAGCAGTGAGTCGTTCGGAGGCCTCTACAATGAGCAGTTCTTC. It specifies CASSESFGGLYNEQFF.

This rearrangement joins TRBV2 to TRBJ1-4, with 9 bases matching TRBD1. With 2 bases clipped from V and 8 bases from J, the junction kept 6 bases outside the gene matches. This CDR3 contains 15 residues. Germline V gene data show CDR1 as SNHLY and CDR2 as FYNNEI. CDR3: CASSESGTGNEKLFF. The CDR3 nucleotides are TGTGCCAGCAGTGAAAGTGGGACAGGGAACGAAAAACTGTTTTTT.

On this clonotype: At one end the junction does not follow the germline gene, possibly because of a read error. DNA for the CDR3: TGTGCCAGCAGCCCTCTTTTAAGCAATGAGCAGTCCTTC. Its protein is CASSPLLSNEQSF. V usage is TRBV5-6 and J usage is TRBJ2-1; no reliable D call. This CDR3 has 13 residues. Germline-derived CDR1 and CDR2 are SGHDT and YYEEEE. The full variable domain, completed using reference TRBV5-6 and TRBJ2-1, is DAGVTQSPTHLIKTRGQQVTLRCSPKSGHDTVSWYQQALGQGPQFIFQYYEEEERQRGNFPDRFSGHQFPNYSSELNVNALLLGDSALYLCASSPLLSNEQSFGPGTRLTVL.

The chain carries TRBV15 and TRBJ1-1; TRBD1 matches at 7 bases. The CDR3 spans 14 residues. V shed 4 bases, J shed 0 bases, and the junction held 2 bases outside the gene matches. The germline gives CDR1 LNHNV, CDR2 YYDKDF (reference sequence). CDR3 loop: CATSKDRLNTEAFF. The CDR3, as DNA: TGTGCCACCAGCAAGGACAGGCTGAACACTGAAGCTTTCTTT.

This clonotype was picked up many times. The rearrangement uses TRBV20-1 and TRBJ2-3; the D gene is possibly TRBD2 (6 bases). Trimming took off 2 bases at V and 0 bases at J, with 12 bases between the two ends. This CDR3 comprises 15 residues. Looked up from germline, CDR1 is DFQATT and CDR2 is SNEGSKA (reference sequence). The CDR3 nucleotides read TGCAGTGCTAGACAGGGAGCGGGTAGCACAGATACGCAGTATTTT. It encodes CSARQGAGSTDTQYF.

This clonotype was counted many times. The J gene is TRBJ1-1, the V gene TRBV6-6; D might be TRBD1 (5 bases). Trimming removed 6 bases at V and 1 base at J, with 12 bases between. From germline, CDR1 is MNHNY and CDR2 SVGAGI (reference sequence). This CDR3 region has 14 residues. The CDR3 loop reads CASRFQGRNTEAFF. DNA for the CDR3: TGTGCCAGCAGATTTCAGGGTAGGAACACTGAAGCTTTCTTT.

CDR3 region: CASSPGLGTARSGANVLTF. The CDR3 DNA follows: TGTGCCAGCTCACCGGGATTGGGGACGGCTCGCTCTGGGGCCAACGTCCTGACTTTC. The rearrangement uses TRBV18 and TRBJ2-6; D may be TRBD1 or TRBD2 (5 bases each). CDR3 size: 19 residues. V gave up 3 bases and J gave up 0 bases, with 18 bases separating them. Germline lookup yields CDR1 KGHSH and CDR2 LQKENI. The complete variable domain, with remaining parts taken from reference TRBV18 and TRBJ2-6, reads NAGVMQNPRHLVRRRGQEARLRCSPMKGHSHVYWYRQLPEEGLKFMVYLQKENIIDESGMPKERFSAEFPKEGPSILRIQQVVRGDSAAYFCASSPGLGTARSGANVLTFGAGSRLTVL.

About this clonotype itself: In this CDR3 the conserved last residue, phenylalanine or tryptophan, is missing, so a read error is likely. The chain combines TRBV5-4 with TRBJ1-1; 7 bases agree with TRBD1. The CDR3 has 13 amino acids. The V gene end was trimmed by 3 bases and the J gene end by 7 bases; junction bases not matched to a gene: 6. Looked up from germline, CDR1 is SGHNT and CDR2 is YYREEE (reference sequence). The CDR3 region is CASSSDRLNEAFL. CDR3 coding DNA: TGTGCCAGCAGCTCGGACAGGTTAAATGAAGCTTTCCTT.

This clonotype was detected only once. The rearrangement joins TRBV6-5 to TRBJ2-7; 9 bases are a match to TRBD1. The V gene end was trimmed by 6 bases and the J gene end by 0 bases; junction bases not matched to a gene: 6. Germline V lookup: CDR1 MNHEY, CDR2 SVGAGI. The length of the CDR3 is 15 residues. In nucleotides, the CDR3 is TGTGCCAGCAGGTCGGGACAGGGACTCTCCTACGAGCAGTACTTC. Translating it yields CASRSGQGLSYEQYF.

This clonotype was found many times. The V gene is TRBV6-1, the J gene TRBJ1-6; D might be TRBD1 (6 bases). The CDR3 totals 17 residues. The V gene lost 0 bases and the J gene lost 7 bases, with 16 bases spanning the gap. Germline-derived CDR1 and CDR2 are MNHNS and SASEGT. CDR3 amino acids: CASSEALGGPRNSPLHF. Here the CDR3 DNA reads TGTGCCAGCAGTGAAGCGCTGGGGGGGCCTAGAAATTCACCCCTCCACTTT.

The chain is built from TRBV20-1 and TRBJ2-1; 10 bases line up with TRBD2. From germline, CDR1 is DFQATT and CDR2 SNEGSKA (reference sequence). CDR3 length: 14 residues. V dropped 5 bases and J dropped 4; count of bases not matched to a gene: 5. CDR3 bases: TGCAGTGCTCCCGGGACTAGCGCATACAATGAGCAGTTCTTC. This codes for CSAPGTSAYNEQFF.

Comment on this clonotype: At one end, the junction sequence differs from germline, possibly due to a read error. The V and J genes are TRBV12-3 or TRBV12-4 and TRBJ2-1, with a weak D call TRBD1 (6 bases). The CDR3 is 15 residues long. The CDR3 loop is CASIITGTKNNEQFF. CDR3 DNA sequence: TGCGCCAGCATCATCACGGGGACAAAAAACAATGAGCAGTTCTTC.

Comment on this clonotype: The CDR3 ends on some other residue instead of the conserved phenylalanine or tryptophan, so this is likely a read error. Because the CDR3's place on the DNA is in doubt, the DNA is left out and the CDR3 is given as listed by TCRdb. This chain connects TRBV15 to TRBJ2-5; TRBD1 is taken as the D call from the table, unchecked against the DNA. Germline CDR1 is LNHNV and CDR2 is YYDKDF (reference sequence). Termini included, the CDR3 measures 9 amino acids. The CDR3 reads CATSRDPTG.

This clonotype was counted once. Lacking the conserved final phenylalanine or tryptophan, this CDR3 likely reflects a read error. The V and J genes are TRBV27 and TRBJ1-6; weak D call: TRBD1 (6 bases). V was pared by 4 bases and J by 0 bases, with 19 bases between. CDR3 length equals 19 residues. CDR1 is MNHEY, CDR2 SMNVEV, per germline (reference sequence). CDR3: CASSSRMNRASSYNSPLHL. The CDR3 DNA reads as TGTGCCAGCAGTTCCCGAATGAACAGGGCCAGCTCCTATAATTCACCCCTCCACTTG.

Worth noting for this clonotype: At one boundary the junction diverges from the germline segment, which might be a read error. V usage is TRBV25-1 and J usage is TRBJ2-2, with 7 bases fitting TRBD1. Germline loops: CDR1 MGHDK, CDR2 SYGVNS. The CDR3 is made up of 17 amino acids. The CDR3 here is CASSGQGQFGNTGEPFF. The CDR3, as DNA: TGTGCCAGCAGTGGTCAGGGACAGTTTGGGAACACCGGGGAGCCGTTTTTT.

This clonotype has ten or more counts. The V call is TRBV19, the J call TRBJ2-7; TRBD1 might be the D (6 bases). The CDR3 is 13 residues long. Trimming pared 11 bases from V and 5 bases from J, leaving 19 bases between. Germline V gives CDR1 LNHDA, CDR2 SQIVND (reference sequence). As DNA, the CDR3 is TGTGCCTCGACCCGAGCAGGGGCAGACGAGCAGTACTTC. Encoded protein: CASTRAGADEQYF.

The chain uses TRBV19 and TRBJ2-3; 11 bases line up with TRBD2. The CDR3 sequence is 14 residues long. In germline, CDR1 is LNHDA, CDR2 SQIVND (reference sequence). The V gene end was trimmed by 6 bases and the J gene end by 1 base; junction bases not matched to a gene: 0. Here the CDR3 DNA reads TGTGCCAGTAGGACTAGCGGGGGCACAGATACGCAGTATTTT. Its protein product is CASRTSGGTDTQYF.

This clonotype has more than one count but fewer than ten. The chain combines TRBV18 with TRBJ1-5; 7 bases agree with TRBD1. Looked up from germline, CDR1 is KGHSH and CDR2 is LQKENI. With 4 bases clipped from V and 3 bases from J, the junction kept 6 bases outside the gene matches. The length of the CDR3 is 15 residues. Here the CDR3 reads CASSLSGGANQPQHF. In DNA, the CDR3 is TGTGCCAGCTCACTTTCAGGGGGTGCCAATCAGCCCCAGCATTTT.

V and J are TRBV20-1 and TRBJ1-1; D is possibly TRBD1 (5 bases). The V gene's germline CDR1 is DFQATT and CDR2 SNEGSKA (reference sequence). Deletions cut 4 bases from V and 5 bases from J, with 17 bases between. This CDR3 comprises 14 residues. CDR3 coding DNA: TGCAGTGCTACGAACGACAGATCCAGGACTGAAGCTTTCTTT. Encoded protein: CSATNDRSRTEAFF.

This clonotype was counted ten times or more. A much larger clone is a single base away; this may be a read error. CDR3 DNA: TGTGCCAGCAGCTTGCCCCTTCTTCTCGCGGACGAGCAGTACTTC. Translation gives CASSLPLLLADEQYF. The V and J genes are TRBV5-6 and TRBJ2-7; no clear D. V gave up 1 base and J gave up 5 bases, with 16 bases separating them. This CDR3 region has 15 residues. Germline-derived CDR1 and CDR2 are SGHDT and YYEEEE.

On this clonotype: One end of the junction varies from germline; a read error may be responsible. The chain carries TRBV5-6 and TRBJ2-1; D gene ambiguous. Germline CDR1 reads SGHDT; CDR2 reads YYEEEE. The CDR3 loop spans 13 amino acids. The DNA for the CDR3 is TGTGCCAGCAGCGCCCGCGCGATGAATGAGCAGTTCTTT. Its translation: CASSARAMNEQFF.

This chain uses TRBV2 with TRBJ2-3; 15 bases line up with TRBD2. Germline V gives CDR1 SNHLY, CDR2 FYNNEI. The CDR3 length is 19 residues. The junction had 11 bases not matched to a gene; V was cut back by 6 bases and J by 1 base. DNA of the CDR3: TGTGCCAGCAGGCCGGGACTAGCGGGAGGCCCAAAACGCACAGATACGCAGTATTTT. Protein sequence: CASRPGLAGGPKRTDTQYF. The variable domain in full, with the rest retrieved from reference TRBV2 and TRBJ2-3, is EPEVTQTPSHQVTQMGQEVILRCVPISNHLYFYWYRQILGQKVEFLVSFYNNEISEKSEIFDDQFSVERPDGSNFTLKIRSTKLEDSAMYFCASRPGLAGGPKRTDTQYFGPGTRLTVL.

V is TRBV20-1 and J is TRBJ2-3, with TRBD2 matching 10 bases. Germline CDR1 DFQATT, CDR2 SNEGSKA (reference sequence). V shed 3 bases, J shed 6 bases, and the junction held 9 bases outside the gene matches. The CDR3 is made up of 15 amino acids. Here the CDR3 reads CSARGLAGVSDTQYF. DNA for the CDR3: TGCAGTGCTAGGGGTCTAGCGGGAGTCTCCGATACGCAGTATTTT.

The chain recombines TRBV2 with TRBJ2-7; 10 nucleotides match TRBD1. CDR3 length equals 12 residues. V was pared by 6 bases and J by 5 bases, with 1 base of the junction left unmatched. Germline CDR1 is SNHLY and CDR2 is FYNNEI. The CDR3 DNA reads as TGTGCCAGCAGGACAGGGGGCGACGAGCAGTACTTC. Translating it yields CASRTGGDEQYF.

This clonotype was observed at least ten times. The chain recombines TRBV30 with TRBJ1-2, with D perhaps matching TRBD1 (6 bases). The CDR3 spans 12 residues. Trimming cost V 3 bases and J 8 bases, with 13 bases left between them. The germline gives CDR1 GTSNPN, CDR2 SVGIG (reference sequence). The CDR3 DNA reads as TGTGCCTGGAGCACAGGGAACTTGGGCTACACCTTC. This gives the protein CAWSTGNLGYTF.

At least ten counts were recorded for this clonotype. This chain connects TRBV19 to TRBJ2-3; tentatively, D is TRBD2 (6 bases). The V gene's germline CDR1 is LNHDA and CDR2 SQIVND (reference sequence). The CDR3 runs to 14 residues. Deletions cut 5 bases from V and 0 bases from J, with 9 bases between. CDR3 protein: CASSGLTSTDTQYF. CDR3 in DNA: TGTGCCAGTAGTGGACTAACTAGCACAGATACGCAGTATTTT.